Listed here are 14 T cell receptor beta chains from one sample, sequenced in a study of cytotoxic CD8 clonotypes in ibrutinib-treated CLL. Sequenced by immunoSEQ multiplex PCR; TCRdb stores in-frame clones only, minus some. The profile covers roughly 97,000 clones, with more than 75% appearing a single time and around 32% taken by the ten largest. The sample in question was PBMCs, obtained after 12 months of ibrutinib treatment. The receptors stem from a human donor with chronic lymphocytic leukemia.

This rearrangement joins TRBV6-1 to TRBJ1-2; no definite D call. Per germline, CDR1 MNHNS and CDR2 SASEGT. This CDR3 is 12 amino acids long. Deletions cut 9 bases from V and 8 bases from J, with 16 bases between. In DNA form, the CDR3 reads TGTGCCAGTCACCGGGAGGCGAAGGGCTACACCTTC. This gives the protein CASHREAKGYTF.

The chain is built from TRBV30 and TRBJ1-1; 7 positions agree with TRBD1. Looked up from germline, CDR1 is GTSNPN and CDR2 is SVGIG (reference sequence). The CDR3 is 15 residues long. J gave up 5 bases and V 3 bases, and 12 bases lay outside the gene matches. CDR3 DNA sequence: TGTGCCTGGAGCCTAGGAGGGCAGGGGGGGACTGAAGCTTTCTTT. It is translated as CAWSLGGQGGTEAFF.

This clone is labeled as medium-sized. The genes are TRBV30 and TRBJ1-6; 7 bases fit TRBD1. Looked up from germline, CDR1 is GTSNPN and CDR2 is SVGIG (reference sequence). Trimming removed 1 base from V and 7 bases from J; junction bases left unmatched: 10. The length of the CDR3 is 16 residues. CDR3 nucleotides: TGTGCCTGGAGTGCATCCCTGGGACAGAGAAATTCACCCCTCCACTTT. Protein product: CAWSASLGQRNSPLHF.

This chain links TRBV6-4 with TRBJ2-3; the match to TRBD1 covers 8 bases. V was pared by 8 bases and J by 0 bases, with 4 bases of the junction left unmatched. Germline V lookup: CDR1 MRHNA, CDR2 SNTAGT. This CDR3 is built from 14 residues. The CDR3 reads CASSGGKSTDTQYF. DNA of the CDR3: TGTGCCAGCTCAGGGGGCAAAAGCACAGATACGCAGTATTTT.

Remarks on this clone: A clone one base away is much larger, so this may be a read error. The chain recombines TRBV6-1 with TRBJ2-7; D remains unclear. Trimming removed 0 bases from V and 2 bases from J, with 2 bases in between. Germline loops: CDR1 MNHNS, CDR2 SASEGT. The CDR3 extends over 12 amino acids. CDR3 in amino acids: CASSEAAYEQYF. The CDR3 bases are TGTGCCAGCAGTGAAGCAGCCTACGAGCAGTACTTC.

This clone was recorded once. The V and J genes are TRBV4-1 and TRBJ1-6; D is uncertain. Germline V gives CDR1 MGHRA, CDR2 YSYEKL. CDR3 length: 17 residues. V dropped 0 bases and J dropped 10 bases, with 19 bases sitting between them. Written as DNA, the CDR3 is TGCGCCAGCAGCCAAGAAGGCTCAGGCTCCAAGGACTCACCCCTCCACTTT. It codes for CASSQEGSGSKDSPLHF.

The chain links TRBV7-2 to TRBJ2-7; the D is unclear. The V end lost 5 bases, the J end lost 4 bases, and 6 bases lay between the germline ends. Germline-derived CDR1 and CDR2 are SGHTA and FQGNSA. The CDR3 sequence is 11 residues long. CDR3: CASSRLYEQYF. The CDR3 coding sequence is TGTGCCAGCAGCCGCCTTTACGAGCAGTACTTC.

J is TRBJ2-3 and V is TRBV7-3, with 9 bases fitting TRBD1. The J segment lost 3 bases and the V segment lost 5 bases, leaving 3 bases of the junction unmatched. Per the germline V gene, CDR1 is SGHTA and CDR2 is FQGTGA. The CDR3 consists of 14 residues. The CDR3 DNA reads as TGTGCCAGCAGCCTCGGACAGGGGACAGATACGCAGTATTTT. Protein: CASSLGQGTDTQYF.

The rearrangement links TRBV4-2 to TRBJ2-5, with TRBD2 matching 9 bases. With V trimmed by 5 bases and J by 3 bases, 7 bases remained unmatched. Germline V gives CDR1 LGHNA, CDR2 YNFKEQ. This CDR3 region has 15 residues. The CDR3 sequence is CASSMVAGAEETQYF. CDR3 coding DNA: TGTGCCAGCAGCATGGTAGCGGGGGCAGAAGAGACCCAGTACTTC.

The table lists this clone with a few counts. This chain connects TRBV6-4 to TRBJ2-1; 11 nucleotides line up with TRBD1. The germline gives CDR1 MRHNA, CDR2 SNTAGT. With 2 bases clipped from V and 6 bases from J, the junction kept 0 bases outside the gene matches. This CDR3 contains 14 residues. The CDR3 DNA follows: TGTGCCAGCAGTGACGGGACAGGGGGCAATGAGCAGTTCTTC. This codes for CASSDGTGGNEQFF.

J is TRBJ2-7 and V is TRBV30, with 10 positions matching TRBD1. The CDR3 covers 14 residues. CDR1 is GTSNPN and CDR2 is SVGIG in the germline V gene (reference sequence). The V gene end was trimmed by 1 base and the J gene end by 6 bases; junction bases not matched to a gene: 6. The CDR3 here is CAWSGGQGNFEQYF. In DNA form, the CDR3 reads TGTGCCTGGAGTGGGGGACAGGGGAATTTCGAGCAGTACTTC.

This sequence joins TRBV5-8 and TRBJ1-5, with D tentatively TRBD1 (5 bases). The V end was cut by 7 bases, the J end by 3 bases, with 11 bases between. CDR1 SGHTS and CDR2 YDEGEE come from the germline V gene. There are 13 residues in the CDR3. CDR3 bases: TGTGCCAGCGGCGGGGGGGACAATCAGCCCCAGCATTTT. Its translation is CASGGGDNQPQHF.

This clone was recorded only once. The CDR3 protein is CAISAGVAGGETQYF. CDR3 nucleotide sequence: TGTGCCATCAGCGCCGGGGTAGCGGGGGGGGAGACCCAGTACTTC. This chain links TRBV10-3 with TRBJ2-5, with 11 bases identical to TRBD2. CDR1 is ENHRY, CDR2 SYGVKD, per germline. The CDR3 spans 15 residues. The J segment lost 5 bases and the V segment lost 6 bases, leaving 8 bases of the junction unmatched.

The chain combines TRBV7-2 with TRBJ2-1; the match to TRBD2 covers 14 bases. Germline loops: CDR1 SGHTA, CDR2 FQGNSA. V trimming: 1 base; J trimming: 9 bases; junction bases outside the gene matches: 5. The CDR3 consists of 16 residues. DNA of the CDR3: TGTGCCAGCAGCTTAGTGGGGACTAGCGGGGGAAGTGAGCAGTTCTTC. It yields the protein CASSLVGTSGGSEQFF.